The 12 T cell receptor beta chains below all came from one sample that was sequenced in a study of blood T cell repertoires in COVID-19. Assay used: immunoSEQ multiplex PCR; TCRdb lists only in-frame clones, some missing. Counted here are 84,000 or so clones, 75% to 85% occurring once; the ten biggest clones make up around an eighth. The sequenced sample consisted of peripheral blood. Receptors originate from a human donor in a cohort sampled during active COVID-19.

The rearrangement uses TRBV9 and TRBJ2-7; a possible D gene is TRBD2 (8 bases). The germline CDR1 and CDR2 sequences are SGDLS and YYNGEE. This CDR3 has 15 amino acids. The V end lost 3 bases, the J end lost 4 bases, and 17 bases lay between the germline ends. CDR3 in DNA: TGTGCCAGCAGCGCGGGGGGGGACAGATTTTACGAGCAGTACTTC. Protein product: CASSAGGDRFYEQYF.

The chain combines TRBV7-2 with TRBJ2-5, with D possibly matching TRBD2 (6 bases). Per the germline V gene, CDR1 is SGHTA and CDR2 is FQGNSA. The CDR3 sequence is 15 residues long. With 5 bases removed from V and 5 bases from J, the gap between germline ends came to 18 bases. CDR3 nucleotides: TGTGCCAGCAGCCCCGCGGGACTGACCTCGGAGACCCAGTACTTC. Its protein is CASSPAGLTSETQYF.

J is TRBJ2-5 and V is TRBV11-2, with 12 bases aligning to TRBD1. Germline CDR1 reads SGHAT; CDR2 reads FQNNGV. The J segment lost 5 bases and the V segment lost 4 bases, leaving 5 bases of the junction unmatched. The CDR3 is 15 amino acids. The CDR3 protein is CASSYGTGGRETQYF. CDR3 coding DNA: TGTGCCAGCAGCTACGGGACAGGGGGCCGGGAGACCCAGTACTTC.

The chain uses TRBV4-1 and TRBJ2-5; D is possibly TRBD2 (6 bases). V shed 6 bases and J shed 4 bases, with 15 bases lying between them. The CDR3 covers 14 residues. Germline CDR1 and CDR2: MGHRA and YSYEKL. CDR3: CASRPPGRSETQYF. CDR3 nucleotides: TGCGCCAGCAGGCCCCCTGGGAGGTCAGAGACCCAGTACTTC.

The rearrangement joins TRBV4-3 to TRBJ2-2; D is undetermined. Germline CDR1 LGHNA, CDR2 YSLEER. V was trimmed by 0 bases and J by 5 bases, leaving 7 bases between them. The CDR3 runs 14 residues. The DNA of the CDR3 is TGCGCCAGCAGCCAAGAATCTCGGACCGGGGAGCTGTTTTTT. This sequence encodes CASSQESRTGELFF.

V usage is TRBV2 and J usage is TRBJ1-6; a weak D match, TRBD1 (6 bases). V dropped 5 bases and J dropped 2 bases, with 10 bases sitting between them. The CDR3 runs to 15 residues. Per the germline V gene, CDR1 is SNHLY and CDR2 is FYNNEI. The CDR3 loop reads CASSTTGPYNSPLHF. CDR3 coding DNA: TGTGCCAGCAGTACTACAGGGCCCTATAATTCACCCCTCCACTTT.

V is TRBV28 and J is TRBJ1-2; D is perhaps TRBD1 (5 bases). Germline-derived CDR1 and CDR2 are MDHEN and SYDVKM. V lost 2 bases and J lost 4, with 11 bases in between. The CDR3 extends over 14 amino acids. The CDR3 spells CASSLPRAPYGYTF. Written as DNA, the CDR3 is TGTGCCAGCAGTTTACCCAGGGCCCCCTATGGCTACACCTTC.

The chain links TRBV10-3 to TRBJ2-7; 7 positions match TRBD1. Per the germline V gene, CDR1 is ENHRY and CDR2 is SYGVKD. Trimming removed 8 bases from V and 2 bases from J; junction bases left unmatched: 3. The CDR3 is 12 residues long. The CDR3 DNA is TGTGCCATCGGACAGGTGCCCTACGAGCAGTACTTC. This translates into CAIGQVPYEQYF.

CDR3 protein: CASSWALAGDKETQYF. DNA for the CDR3: TGCGCCAGCAGCTGGGCACTAGCGGGAGATAAAGAGACCCAGTACTTC. This chain joins TRBV5-1 and TRBJ2-5, with 11 bases identical to TRBD2. V shed 3 bases and J 3 bases; nucleotides not matched to a gene: 7. The germline V gene encodes CDR1 SGHRS and CDR2 YFSETQ. This CDR3 contains 16 residues.

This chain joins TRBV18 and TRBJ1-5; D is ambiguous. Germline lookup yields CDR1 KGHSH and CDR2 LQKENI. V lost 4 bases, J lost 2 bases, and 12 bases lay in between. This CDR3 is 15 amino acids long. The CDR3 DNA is TGTGCCAGCTCACAATCGTCCGGGGGCAATCAGCCCCAGCATTTT. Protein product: CASSQSSGGNQPQHF.

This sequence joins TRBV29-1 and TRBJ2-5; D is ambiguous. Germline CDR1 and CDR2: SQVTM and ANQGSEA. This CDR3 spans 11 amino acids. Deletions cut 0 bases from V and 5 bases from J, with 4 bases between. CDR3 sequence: CSVEDRETQYF. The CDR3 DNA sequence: TGCAGCGTTGAAGATCGGGAGACCCAGTACTTC.

The chain's CDR3 is CAISESASGPGEQFF. CDR3 nucleotides: TGTGCCATCAGTGAGTCAGCCTCTGGACCGGGAGAGCAGTTCTTC. The gene calls are TRBV10-3 and TRBJ2-1, with a tentative D call TRBD2 (5 bases). The CDR3 sequence is 15 residues long. CDR1 and CDR2 (germline): ENHRY, SYGVKD. V lost 0 bases and J lost 10, with 16 bases in between.